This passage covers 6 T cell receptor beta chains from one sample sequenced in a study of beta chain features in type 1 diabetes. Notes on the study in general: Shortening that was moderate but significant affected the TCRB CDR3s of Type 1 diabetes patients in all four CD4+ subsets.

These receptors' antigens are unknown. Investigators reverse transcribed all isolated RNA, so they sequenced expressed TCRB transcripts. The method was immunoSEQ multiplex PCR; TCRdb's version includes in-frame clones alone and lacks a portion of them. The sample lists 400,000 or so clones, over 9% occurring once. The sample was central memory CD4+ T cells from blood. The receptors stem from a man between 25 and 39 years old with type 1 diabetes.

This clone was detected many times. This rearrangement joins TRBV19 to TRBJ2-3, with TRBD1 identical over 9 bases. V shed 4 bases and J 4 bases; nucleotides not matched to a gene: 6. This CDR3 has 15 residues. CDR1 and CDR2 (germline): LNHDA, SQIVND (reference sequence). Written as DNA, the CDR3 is TGTGCCAGTAGTACGCCGGGACAGGGCCCAGATACGCAGTATTTT. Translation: CASSTPGQGPDTQYF.

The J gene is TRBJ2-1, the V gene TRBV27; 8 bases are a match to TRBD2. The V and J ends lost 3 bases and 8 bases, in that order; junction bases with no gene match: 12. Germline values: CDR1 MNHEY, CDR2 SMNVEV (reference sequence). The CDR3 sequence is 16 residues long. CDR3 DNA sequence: TGTGCCAGCAGTTTGTCTTTGGTAGCGGGGAGCGATGAGCAGTTCTTC. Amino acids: CASSLSLVAGSDEQFF.

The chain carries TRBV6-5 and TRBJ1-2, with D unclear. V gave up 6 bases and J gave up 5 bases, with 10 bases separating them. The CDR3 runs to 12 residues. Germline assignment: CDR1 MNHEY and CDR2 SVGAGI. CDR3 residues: CASRTGWYGYTF. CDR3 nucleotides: TGTGCCAGCAGGACTGGCTGGTATGGCTACACCTTC.

The CDR3 loop is CASRLPGGGYGYTF. The CDR3, as DNA: TGTGCCAGCAGACTCCCAGGGGGAGGCTATGGCTACACCTTC. The chain joins TRBV28 to TRBJ1-2, with TRBD1 matching over 7 bases. This CDR3 spans 14 amino acids. V was pared by 6 bases and J by 4 bases, with 8 bases of the junction left unmatched. Per germline, CDR1 MDHEN and CDR2 SYDVKM.

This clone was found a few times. In nucleotides, the CDR3 is TGTGCCAGCAGCCCCTTCGACTACTACCAGTACTTC. Protein: CASSPFDYYQYF. The genes are TRBV11-2 and TRBJ2-5, with D maybe TRBD2 (5 bases). The CDR3 totals 12 residues. From germline, CDR1 is SGHAT and CDR2 FQNNGV. V was shortened by 5 bases and J by 10 bases, with 14 bases between the two germline ends.

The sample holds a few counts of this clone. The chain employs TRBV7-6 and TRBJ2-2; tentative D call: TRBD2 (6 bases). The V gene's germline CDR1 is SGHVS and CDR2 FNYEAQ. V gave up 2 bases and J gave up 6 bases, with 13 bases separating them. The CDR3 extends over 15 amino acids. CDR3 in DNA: TGTGCCAGCAGCTTATCGTGGGGGGAGTCCGGGGAGCTGTTTTTT. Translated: CASSLSWGESGELFF. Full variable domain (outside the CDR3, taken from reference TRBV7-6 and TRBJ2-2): GAGVSQSPRYKVTKRGQDVALRCDPISGHVSLYWYRQALGQGPEFLTYFNYEAQQDKSGLPNDRFSAERPEGSISTLTIQRTEQRDSAMYRCASSLSWGESGELFFGEGSRLTVL.